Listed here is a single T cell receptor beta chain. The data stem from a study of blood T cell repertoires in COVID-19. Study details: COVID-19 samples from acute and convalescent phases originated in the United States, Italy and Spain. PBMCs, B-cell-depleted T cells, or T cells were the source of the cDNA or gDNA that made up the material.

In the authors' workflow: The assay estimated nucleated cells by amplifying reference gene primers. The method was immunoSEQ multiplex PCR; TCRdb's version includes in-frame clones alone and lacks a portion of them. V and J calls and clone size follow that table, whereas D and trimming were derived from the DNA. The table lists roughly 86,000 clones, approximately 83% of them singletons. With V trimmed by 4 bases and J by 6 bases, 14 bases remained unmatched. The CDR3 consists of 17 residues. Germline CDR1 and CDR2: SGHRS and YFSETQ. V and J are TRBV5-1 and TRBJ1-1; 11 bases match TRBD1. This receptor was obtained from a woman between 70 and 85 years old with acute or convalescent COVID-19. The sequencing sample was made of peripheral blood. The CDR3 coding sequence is TGCGCCAGCAGCGATCCGGGACAGGGGGGCACGGGCTCTGAAGCTTTCTTT. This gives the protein CASSDPGQGGTGSEAFF.